The 10 T cell receptor beta chains below were found in one sample sequenced in a study of CD8+ T cells in alopecia areata. Extraction and reverse transcription of RNA yielded cDNA as the sequencing template. Clones were sequenced by immunoSEQ multiplex PCR, and TCRdb holds only the in-frame ones, with some missing. The sample contains 200,000 to 300,000 clones, none occurring once; about 1.1% lies in the top ten. After pooling, cutaneous lymph node cells were sorted with CD4, CD8alpha, NKG2D, NKG2ACE and other markers. Source material: CD4+ T cells sorted from a lymph node. The receptors were gathered from a C3H/HeJ mouse with alopecia areata. For the strain, the MHC haplotype given is H2-k.

Of note for this clone: Gene names and germline refer to mouse. Partial CDR3 DNA: TGTGCCTGGAGCCAGACAGGGGGCGTCTATGCT. Translated: CAWSQTGGVYA. The CDR3 in full is CAWSQTGGVYAEQFF. The V and J genes are TRBV31 and TRBJ2-1, with TRBD1 matching 10 bases. From the germline J gene comes the end of the CDR3, since the read stops 4 residues before it. Trimming took 3 bases from V and 3 from J; bases not matched to a gene: 5. Germline CDR1 reads GKSSPN; CDR2 reads SITVG. CDR3 length equals 15 residues.

Only a few counts were recorded for this clone. Gene names are the mouse ones. The CDR3 goes on 4 residues after the read ends, and that part is filled in from the germline J gene. The rearrangement links TRBV19 to TRBJ2-3; TRBD1 aligns across 8 bases. Trimming at V came to 7 bases and at J to 3 bases, leaving 10 bases not matched to a gene. Germline CDR1 reads FNHDT; CDR2 reads SITEND (reference sequence). The CDR3 is 15 amino acids. CDR3 sequence reads: CASGRQGKGAETLYF. CDR3 DNA, as far as it was read: TGTGCCAGCGGGAGACAGGGGAAAGGAGCAGAA.

The table lists this clone with a few counts. Mouse gene names and germline throughout. From the germline J gene comes the end of the CDR3, since the read stops 4 residues before it. The chain recombines TRBV1 with TRBJ1-1; 8 bases are shared with TRBD1. CDR3 length equals 13 residues. Germline loops: CDR1 NSQYPW, CDR2 LRSPGD (reference sequence). CDR3 DNA, as far as it was read: TGCACCTGCAGTTCAGGGGGCGCGACA. Its translation is CTCSSGGAT. The whole CDR3 sequence is CTCSSGGATEVFF.

Concerning this clone itself: The germline and genes are mouse ones. The read terminates 4 residues before the CDR3 end, so the remaining end is supplied by the germline J gene. Additional DNA sequences in this sample encode the identical CDR3. J is TRBJ2-1 and V is TRBV31, with D possibly matching TRBD2 (6 bases). This CDR3 spans 13 amino acids. Germline values: CDR1 GKSSPN, CDR2 SITVG. Trimming cost V 3 bases and J 3 bases, with 9 bases left between them. The CDR3 reads CAWSRGVYAEQFF. CDR3 DNA (partial): TGTGCCTGGAGCCGGGGGGTCTATGCT.

This clone was seen at least ten times. Genes here carry mouse names. The read finishes 3 residues shy of the CDR3 end, and the germline J gene is used to complete it. The same CDR3 also results from other DNA sequences found in this sample. J is TRBJ1-6 and V is TRBV13-1; D is perhaps TRBD1 (6 bases). TRBJ1-6 is an open reading frame, and its role is uncertain. The CDR3 runs to 14 residues. Germline assignment: CDR1 NSHNY and CDR2 SYGAGN. Trimming took 2 bases from V and 4 from J, leaving 7 bases between them. The CDR3 loop reads CASSDRGYNSPLYF. Partial CDR3 DNA: TGTGCCAGCAGTGACAGGGGTTATAATTCGCCC.

With respect to this clone: The gene symbols are mouse symbols. The read gets to within 4 residues of the CDR3 end, and the germline J gene fills in the rest. This sample includes further DNA sequences coding for the same CDR3. This chain connects TRBV1 to TRBJ2-1; 7 bases fit TRBD2. There are 15 residues in the CDR3. Looked up from germline, CDR1 is NSQYPW and CDR2 is LRSPGD (reference sequence). The V and J ends lost 0 bases and 6 bases, in that order; junction bases with no gene match: 5. The CDR3 loop reads CTCSADLGVGAEQFF. Incomplete CDR3 DNA: TGCACCTGCAGTGCAGATCTGGGGGTTGGTGCT. The full variable domain, in which reference TRBV1 and TRBJ2-1 provide the parts outside the CDR3, is VTLLEQNPRWRLVPRGQAVNLRCILKNSQYPWMSWYQQDLQKQLQWLFTLRSPGDKEVKSLPGADYLATRVTDTELRLQVANMSQGRTLYCTCSADLGVGAEQFFGPGTRLTVL.

Details on this clone: Any gene name here is a mouse gene name. The CDR3 end lies 4 residues beyond the end of the read and is filled in from the germline J gene. V gene TRBV5 combines with J gene TRBJ2-1, with 7 bases aligning to TRBD1. Germline trimming cut 4 bases from V and 1 base from J; bases unmatched to any gene: 4. The germline gives CDR1 LGHNA, CDR2 YNLKQL (reference sequence). The CDR3 covers 15 residues. The part of the CDR3 DNA that was read is TGTGCCAGCAGCCCCTCGACAGGGAACTATGCT. Protein sequence: CASSPSTGNYA. The whole CDR3 region reads CASSPSTGNYAEQFF.

A few counts support this clone. Just one base apart from a much larger clone, this may be a read error. Germline and genes here are mouse. Here the CDR3 reads CASRRDRDTEVFF. Incomplete CDR3 DNA: TGTGCCAGCAGGAGGGACAGGGACACA. The rearrangement links TRBV19 to TRBJ1-1; 9 bases match TRBD1. The read falls 4 residues short of the CDR3 end, and the missing part is taken from the germline J gene. The CDR3 extends over 13 amino acids. Germline trimming cut 5 bases from V and 3 bases from J; bases unmatched to any gene: 2. Germline CDR1 reads FNHDT; CDR2 reads SITEND (reference sequence). The full variable domain, in which reference TRBV19 and TRBJ1-1 provide the parts outside the CDR3, is GGIITQTPKFLIGQEGQKLTLKCQQNFNHDTMYWYRQDSGKGLRLIYYSITENDLQKGDLSEGYDASREKKSSFSLTVTSAQKNEMAVFLCASRRDRDTEVFFGKGTRLTVV.

This clone has only a few counts. The genes and germline here are from mouse. The read comes to an end 4 residues before the CDR3 does, leaving the germline J gene to fill in the end. Other DNA sequences within the sample encode an identical CDR3. The chain has TRBV17 and TRBJ2-5; TRBD1 might be the D (6 bases). The V and J ends lost 2 bases and 3 bases respectively, with 6 bases between them. This CDR3 region has 13 residues. CDR1 is MNHDT, CDR2 YYDKIL, per germline. This chain's CDR3 is CASSRTGQDTQYF. The DNA read from the CDR3 is TGTGCTAGCAGTAGAACAGGGCAAGAC.

This clone was found a few times. Gene labels here are mouse ones. Read data end 4 residues before the CDR3 end; the end is taken from the germline J gene. The chain couples TRBV17 to TRBJ2-1, with D perhaps matching TRBD2 (7 bases). The CDR3 length is 17 residues. With 0 bases removed from V and 1 base from J, the gap between germline ends came to 13 bases. From germline, CDR1 is MNHDT and CDR2 YYDKIL. The CDR3 sequence is CASSRDRLGANYAEQFF. The sequenced part of the CDR3 DNA is TGTGCTAGCAGTAGAGATCGGCTGGGGGCGAACTATGCT.